This T cell receptor (beta chain) was obtained from a study of blood T cell repertoires in COVID-19. Study-level background: PBMCs, B-cell-depleted T cells, or T cells provided the cDNA or gDNA that made up the material.

Authors' methods: The authors estimated nucleated cell counts from reference gene primer amplification. The table came from immunoSEQ multiplex PCR; TCRdb's copy has only in-frame clones and leaves some out. That table supplies the V and J calls and clone size; D and trimming were determined from the DNA. The data show approximately 90,000 clones, 65% to 85% seen once. CDR3 length: 12 residues. Germline CDR1 reads MNHEY; CDR2 reads SVGEGT. After removal of 4 bases from V and 6 bases from J, the junction contained 2 bases not matched to a gene. The clonotype was recovered from a man between 65 and 85 years old with acute or convalescent COVID-19. Source material: peripheral blood. J is TRBJ2-7 and V is TRBV6-2 or TRBV6-3; 8 bases match TRBD1. The chain's CDR3 is CASSSDRVEQYF. CDR3 coding DNA: TGTGCCAGCAGTTCGGACAGGGTCGAGCAGTACTTC.